This TCR beta chain came from a study of T cell repertoires in cytomegalovirus infection. The CDR3 runs 14 residues. Germline loops: CDR1 LGHNT, CDR2 FRNRAP. The V gene lost 5 bases and the J gene lost 6 bases, with 14 bases spanning the gap. TCRdb re-called the reads through MiXCR, storing one row per CDR3 protein. This sample yields fewer than 850,000 distinct CDR3 sequences, of which roughly 29% are seen a single time; approximately 14% belongs to the top ten. A word on this clonotype: The antigen is not known.

The chain has TRBV12-5 and TRBJ2-1; D is ambiguous. Sequencing used cultured CD8+ T cells from PBMCs, obtained from culture after CMV antigen stimulation. The origin of this receptor is a human donor in good health (CMV status not recorded). Some clones in this sample may be carry-over from other donors' samples. CDR3 sequence reads: CASGAPEWGNEQFF. For the CDR3, the DNA is TGTGCTAGTGGTGCCCCTGAATGGGGCAATGAGCAGTTCTTC.